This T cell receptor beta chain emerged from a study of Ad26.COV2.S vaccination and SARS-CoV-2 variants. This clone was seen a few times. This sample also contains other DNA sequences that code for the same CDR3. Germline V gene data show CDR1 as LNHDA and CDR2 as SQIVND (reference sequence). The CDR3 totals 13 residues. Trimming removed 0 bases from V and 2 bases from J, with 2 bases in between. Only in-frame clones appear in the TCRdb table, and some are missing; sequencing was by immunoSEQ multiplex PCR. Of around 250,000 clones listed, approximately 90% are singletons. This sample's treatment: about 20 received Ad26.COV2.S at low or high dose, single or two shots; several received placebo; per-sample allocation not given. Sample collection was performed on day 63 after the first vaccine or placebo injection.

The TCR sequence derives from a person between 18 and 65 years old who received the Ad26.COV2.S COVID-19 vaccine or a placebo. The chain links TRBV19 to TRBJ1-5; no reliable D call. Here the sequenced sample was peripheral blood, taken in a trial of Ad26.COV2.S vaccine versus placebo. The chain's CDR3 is CASSIEGNQPQHF. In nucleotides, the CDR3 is TGTGCCAGTAGTATAGAGGGCAATCAGCCCCAGCATTTT. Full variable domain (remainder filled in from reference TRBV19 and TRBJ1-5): DGGITQSPKYLFRKEGQNVTLSCEQNLNHDAMYWYRQDPGQGLRLIYYSQIVNDFQKGDIAEGYSVSREKKESFPLTVTSAQKNPTAFYLCASSIEGNQPQHFGDGTRLSIL.